The following is a T cell receptor beta chain sequence with its context. No antigen is known for it. The assay was immunoSEQ multiplex PCR, and TCRdb's table has in-frame clones only and misses some. The table has tens of thousands of clones, roughly four fifths seen once; the top ten hold around 1.5%. This CDR3 spans 14 amino acids. Germline loops: CDR1 SGHNT, CDR2 YYREEE (reference sequence). V lost 3 bases and J lost 1; bases outside the gene matches: 1. This sample was included in a study of vaccination effects on CD4 cells after COVID-19. Study-level results: Common cold coronavirus cross-reactivity was shown by only 1 of 255 vaccine-induced clones in healthy vaccinees. Among infection- and vaccine-induced clones, marked clonal contraction occurred late after vaccination.

Antigen-specific CD4+ T cells were first expanded with viral peptide pools by the ViraFEST assay and only then sequenced. When about ten days of culture had elapsed, CD4+ T cells were isolated. The cohort was immunized with two doses of either the BNT162b2 or mRNA-1273 vaccine. The authors replaced half the medium with IL-2 medium on days 3 and 7. The chain couples TRBV5-4 to TRBJ1-1; 9 bases match TRBD1. This receptor was obtained from a human donor who received a COVID-19 vaccine. Some clones in this sample may be carry-over from other donors' samples. Source: CD4+ T cells from PBMCs cultured with HCoV-NL63 spike peptides, taken after COVID-19 vaccination. CDR3 nucleotide sequence: TGTGCCAGCAGCTCGGGACAGGGGAACACTGAAGCTTTCTTT. Translating gives CASSSGQGNTEAFF.